This T cell receptor (beta chain) was sequenced in a study of cytomegalovirus exposure and HLA in healthy donors. General observations from the study: Among donors in an Asian-associated ancestry cluster, a later analysis reportedly found fewer N-insertions than the approximately 670-donor mean. Follow-up analysis found HLA locus-dependent TCR association rates, highest for DRB1 and lowest for HLA-C.

Remarks on this clone: Its cognate antigen is unknown.

The V gene end was trimmed by 0 bases and the J gene end by 4 bases; junction bases not matched to a gene: 4. Germline assignment: CDR1 SGDLS and CDR2 YYNGEE. The CDR3 sequence is 15 residues long. PCR amplification relied on 60 Vbeta primers (plus 13 Jbeta primers). Clones were read by immunoSEQ multiplex PCR, and TCRdb kept only the in-frame ones, dropping some. Seen here are about 160,000 clones, just under 80% observed once, and the top ten hold around 7%. The clonotype comes from a woman aged 40 to 50 in good health and CMV-seropositive. The material sequenced was PBMCs. This chain links TRBV9 with TRBJ1-2; 9 positions agree with TRBD1. CDR3 DNA sequence: TGTGCCAGCAGCGTAGCAACAGGGGGCAGCTATGGCTACACCTTC. Translation gives CASSVATGGSYGYTF.